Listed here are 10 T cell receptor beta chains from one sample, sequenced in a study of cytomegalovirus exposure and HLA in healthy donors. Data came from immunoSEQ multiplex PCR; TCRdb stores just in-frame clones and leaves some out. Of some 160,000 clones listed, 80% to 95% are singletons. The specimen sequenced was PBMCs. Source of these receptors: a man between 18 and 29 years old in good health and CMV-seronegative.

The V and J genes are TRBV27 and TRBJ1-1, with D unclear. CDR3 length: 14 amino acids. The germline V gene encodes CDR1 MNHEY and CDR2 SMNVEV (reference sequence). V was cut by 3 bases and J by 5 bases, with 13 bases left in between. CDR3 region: CASSLISRGTEAFF. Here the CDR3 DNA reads TGTGCCAGCAGTTTGATCTCGCGGGGAACTGAAGCTTTCTTT.

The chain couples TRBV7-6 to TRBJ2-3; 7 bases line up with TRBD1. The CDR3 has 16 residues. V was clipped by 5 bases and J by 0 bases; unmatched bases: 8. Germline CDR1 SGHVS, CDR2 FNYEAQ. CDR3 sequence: CASSVLTGLSTDTQYF. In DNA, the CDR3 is TGTGCCAGCAGCGTTCTGACAGGGCTAAGCACAGATACGCAGTATTTT.

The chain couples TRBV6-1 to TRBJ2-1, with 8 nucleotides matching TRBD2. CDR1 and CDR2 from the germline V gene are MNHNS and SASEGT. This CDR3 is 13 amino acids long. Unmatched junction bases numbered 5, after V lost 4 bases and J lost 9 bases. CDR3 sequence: CASSVRTSSEQFF. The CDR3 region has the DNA TGTGCCAGCAGTGTGAGGACTAGCTCTGAGCAGTTCTTC.

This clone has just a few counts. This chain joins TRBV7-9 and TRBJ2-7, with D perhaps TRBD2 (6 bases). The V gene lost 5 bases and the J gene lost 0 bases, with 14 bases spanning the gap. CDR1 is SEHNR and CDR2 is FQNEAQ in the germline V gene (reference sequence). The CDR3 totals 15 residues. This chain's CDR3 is CASSPRDLSSYEQYF. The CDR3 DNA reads TGTGCCAGCAGCCCCCGGGACTTGAGCTCCTACGAGCAGTACTTC. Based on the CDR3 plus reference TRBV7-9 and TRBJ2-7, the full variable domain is DTGVSQNPRHKITKRGQNVTFRCDPISEHNRLYWYRQTLGQGPEFLTYFQNEAQLEKSRLLSDRFSAERPKGSFSTLEIQRTEQGDSAMYLCASSPRDLSSYEQYFGPGTRLTVT.

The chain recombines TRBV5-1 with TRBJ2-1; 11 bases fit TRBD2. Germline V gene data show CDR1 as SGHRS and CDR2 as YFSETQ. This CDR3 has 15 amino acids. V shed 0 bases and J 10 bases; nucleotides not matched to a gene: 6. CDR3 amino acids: CASSLGLAGPREQFF. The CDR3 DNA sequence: TGCGCCAGCAGCTTGGGACTAGCGGGGCCCCGGGAGCAGTTCTTC.

CDR3 sequence: CASSYFPGINTEAFF. DNA for the CDR3: TGTGCCAGCAGTTACTTCCCAGGAATTAACACTGAAGCTTTCTTT. The V call is TRBV6-5, the J call TRBJ1-1; D gene uncertain. V was pared by 1 base and J by 2 bases, with 11 bases between. This CDR3 has 15 residues. In germline, CDR1 is MNHEY, CDR2 SVGAGI.

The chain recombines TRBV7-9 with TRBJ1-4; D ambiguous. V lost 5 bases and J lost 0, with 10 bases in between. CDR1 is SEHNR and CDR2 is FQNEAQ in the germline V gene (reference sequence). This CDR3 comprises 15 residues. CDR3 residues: CASSRYSATNEKLFF. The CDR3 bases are TGTGCCAGCAGCCGATACAGTGCAACTAATGAAAAACTGTTTTTT.

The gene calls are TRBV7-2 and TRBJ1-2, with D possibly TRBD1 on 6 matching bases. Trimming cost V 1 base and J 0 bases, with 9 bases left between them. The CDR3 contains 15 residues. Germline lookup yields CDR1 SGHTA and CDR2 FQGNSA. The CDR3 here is CASSLGGTTNYGYTF. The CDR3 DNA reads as TGTGCCAGCAGCTTAGGTGGGACAACTAACTATGGCTACACCTTC.

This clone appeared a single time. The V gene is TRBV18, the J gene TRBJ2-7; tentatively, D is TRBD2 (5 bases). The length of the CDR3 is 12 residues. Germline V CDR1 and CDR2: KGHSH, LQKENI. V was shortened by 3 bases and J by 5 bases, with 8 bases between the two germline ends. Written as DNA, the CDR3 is TGTGCCAGCTCACCGGGAGTTGACGAGCAGTACGTC. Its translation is CASSPGVDEQYV.

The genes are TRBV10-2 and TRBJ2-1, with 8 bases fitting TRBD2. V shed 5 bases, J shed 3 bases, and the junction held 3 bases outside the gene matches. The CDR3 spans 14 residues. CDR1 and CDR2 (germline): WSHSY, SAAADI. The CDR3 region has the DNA TGCGCCAGCAGTACCAGCGGGGGCTACAATGAGCAGTTCTTC. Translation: CASSTSGGYNEQFF.